This T cell receptor (beta chain) was identified in a study of blood T cell repertoires in COVID-19. Study-wide context: There were acute and convalescent COVID-19 samples, and they came from the United States, Italy and Spain.

The V gene end was trimmed by 5 bases and the J gene end by 2 bases; junction bases not matched to a gene: 5. Germline values: CDR1 MNHEY, CDR2 SVGEGT. This CDR3 contains 14 residues. Study processing details: Reference gene primer amplification in the assay estimated nucleated cell counts. Some clones are missing from TCRdb's copy, which holds only in-frame ones; the method was immunoSEQ multiplex PCR. V, J and clone size are taken as reported in that table, and D and trimming were inferred from the DNA itself. The sample has fewer than 500,000 clones, about 85% seen once. Individuals drawn from 20 to 25 US areas were about 18 to 95 years old. Participants' own reports of clinical history determined their cohort assignment.

This chain uses TRBV6-2 or TRBV6-3 with TRBJ2-7; TRBD2 matches 8 bases. The clonotype comes from a young woman with acute COVID-19. The sequencing sample was made of PBMCs or T cells enriched from blood (not recorded which). Here the CDR3 reads CASSRTSLTYEQYF. CDR3 DNA: TGTGCCAGCAGTCGGACTAGCTTAACCTACGAGCAGTACTTC.